The sequence of this T cell receptor (beta chain) was determined in a study of Ad26.COV2.S vaccination and SARS-CoV-2 variants. Overall study results and limits: CD8+ and CD4+ T cells specific for spike reportedly responded with substantial breadth after vaccination. Vaccinees showed greater spike-specific TCR breadth than placebo recipients.

The V gene's germline CDR1 is SGHDT and CDR2 YYEEEE. V shed 1 base and J shed 5 bases, with 21 bases lying between them. There are 17 residues in the CDR3. Repertoires were generated with immunoSEQ multiplex PCR, while TCRdb's copy carries only in-frame clones and drops some. The profile shows 87,000 or so clones, roughly 84% of them singletons. On this clone itself: Its antigen is undetermined.

Sequenced here: peripheral blood, sampled after recovery from COVID-19. V gene TRBV5-6 combines with J gene TRBJ2-5; D remains unclear. The receptor comes from a human donor who had recovered from COVID-19. The CDR3 reads CASSLWWTVRAGETQYF. CDR3 DNA sequence: TGTGCCAGCAGCTTGTGGTGGACGGTTAGGGCCGGGGAGACCCAGTACTTC. Supplemented by reference TRBV5-6 and TRBJ2-5, the full variable domain reads DAGVTQSPTHLIKTRGQQVTLRCSPKSGHDTVSWYQQALGQGPQFIFQYYEEEERQRGNFPDRFSGHQFPNYSSELNVNALLLGDSALYLCASSLWWTVRAGETQYFGPGTRLLVL.